Listed below are T cell receptor beta chains from one sample, sequenced in a study of cytomegalovirus exposure and HLA in healthy donors. Sequenced by immunoSEQ multiplex PCR; TCRdb stores in-frame clones only, minus some. The sample lists over 200,000 clones; around 80% were seen once. Material for sequencing was PBMCs. The receptors here all came from a woman aged 55-69 years in good health and CMV-seropositive. Both conserved end residues are part of each CDR3. A D gene is named only where the DNA matches it firmly. Some rows have no size entry. The others give once, few or many, or a class for an expanded clone.

V	J	size	D	DNA	CDR3
TRBV7-9	TRBJ2-7	once	TRBD1	TGTTCCAGCAGCTCCCTAGACAGGGTAACCAGCAACGAGCAGTACTTC	CSSSSLDRVTSNEQYF
TRBV30	TRBJ2-5	NA	NA	TGTGCCTGGAGTGTACGATGGAGGGGATACCAAGAGACCCAGTACTTC	CAWSVRWRGYQETQYF
TRBV6-5	TRBJ2-7	NA	TRBD1	TGTGCCAGCAGTCCCATCGGACAGGGACTGGGCGAGCAGTACTTC	CASSPIGQGLGEQYF
TRBV6-1	TRBJ2-5	NA	TRBD1	TGTGCCAGCAGTGAAGATCACAGGGGGTTAGGAGAGACCCAGTACTTC	CASSEDHRGLGETQYF
TRBV7-3	TRBJ1-5	NA	NA	TGTGCCAGCAGCTTTGACAGGAATCAGCCCCAGCATTTT	CASSFDRNQPQHF
TRBV5-1	TRBJ2-7	NA	NA	TGCGCCAGCAGCTTGGCCTTCGAGCAGTACTTC	CASSLAFEQYF
TRBV6-1	TRBJ2-5	NA	TRBD2	TGTGCCAGCAGTTCCGGGACTACTGGGGAGACCCAGTACTTC	CASSSGTTGETQYF
TRBV2	TRBJ2-1	once	TRBD2	TGTGCCAGCAGTGAAGCGGGCCGGGGGGGCGAGAACCTGTTCTTC	CASSEAGRGGENLFF
TRBV6-4	TRBJ2-1	NA	NA	TGTGCCAGCAGTGAACTTTCCTCCTACAATGAGCAGTTCTTC	CASSELSSYNEQFF
TRBV5-5	TRBJ1-3	NA	TRBD1	TGTGCCAGCAGCTTTCCCCCCGGGACAGGGTACACCATATATTTT	CASSFPPGTGYTIYF
TRBV5-8	TRBJ1-4	few	NA	TGTGCCAGCAGCAAGGCCACAGCAACTAATGAAAAACTGTTTTTT	CASSKATATNEKLFF
TRBV2	TRBJ1-5	NA	NA	TGTGCCAGCAGGGAGGGGACGATAGGAGATCAGCCCCAGCATTTT	CASREGTIGDQPQHF
TRBV14	TRBJ2-1	NA	NA	TGTGCCAGCAGCCCACACGCTTCCTACAATGAGCAGTTCTTC	CASSPHASYNEQFF
TRBV30	TRBJ1-2	NA	NA	TGTGCCTGGAGTTGGGAGACTTACTATGGCTACACCTTC	CAWSWETYYGYTF
TRBV5-1	TRBJ2-1	few	NA	TGCGCCAGCAGCTCATCCGGGTCCACCGACGGTGAGCAGTTCTTC	CASSSSGSTDGEQFF
TRBV4-2	TRBJ1-5	few	NA	TGTGCCAGCAGCTTCCATGAGGGGGACGCTGATCAGCCCCAGCATTTT	CASSFHEGDADQPQHF
TRBV18	TRBJ1-4	NA	NA	TGTGCCAGCTCAGCGGGAACTAATGAAAAACTGTTTTTT	CASSAGTNEKLFF
TRBV15	TRBJ2-7	NA	TRBD1	TGTGCCACCAGCATAGACAGGGGACCCTACGAGCAGTACTTC	CATSIDRGPYEQYF
TRBV2	TRBJ1-1	NA	TRBD1	TGTGCCAGCACAGGGACAGGCTTGAACACTGAAGCTTTCTTT	CASTGTGLNTEAFF
TRBV6-1	TRBJ2-7	NA	TRBD1	TGTGCCACCATTGAAGGACAGGGGAGGACCTACGAGCAGTACTTC	CATIEGQGRTYEQYF
TRBV18	TRBJ1-6	few	TRBD1	TGTGCCAGCTCACCAGAAGGGGGCGGGTCACCCCTCCACTTT	CASSPEGGGSPLHF
TRBV1	TRBJ1-2	NA	NA	TGCACCAGCAGCCAAGGCGGGACGGCTGCCTCTCTGGGCTTC	CTSSQGGTAASLGF
TRBV10-3	TRBJ2-3	NA	TRBD2	TGTGCCATCAGTGAGCCCGGAGGGGCGGGGGGGTCTAGCACAGATACGCAGTATTTT	CAISEPGGAGGSSTDTQYF
TRBV6-5	TRBJ1-2	NA	NA	TGTGCCAGCAGTCGCGGGAGCTTCTATGGCTACACCTTC	CASSRGSFYGYTF
TRBV7-6	TRBJ2-1	NA	NA	TGTGCCAGCAGCCAGGTGGATGAGCAGTTCTTC	CASSQVDEQFF
TRBV10-3	TRBJ2-5	NA	NA	TGTGCCATCAGCCAACAAGAGACCCAGTACTTC	CAISQQETQYF
TRBV14	TRBJ2-7	NA	TRBD2	TGTGCCAGCAGCACCGGGGGGTCGAGCTCCTACGAGCAGTACTTC	CASSTGGSSSYEQYF
TRBV27	TRBJ2-7	NA	TRBD1	TGTGCCAGCAGTGGACGACAGGGCCAGAGCTCCTACGAGCAGTACTTC	CASSGRQGQSSYEQYF
TRBV29-1	TRBJ1-1	NA	NA	TGCAGCGTTGAACAGACGGCGGGGACTGAAGCTTTCTTT	CSVEQTAGTEAFF
TRBV7-3	TRBJ2-7	once	NA	TGTGCCAGCAGCTTAAACCGGGGTCCCTACGAGCAGTACTTC	CASSLNRGPYEQYF
TRBV5-4	TRBJ1-1	NA	TRBD1	TGTGCCAGCAGCTGGGGACAGGGGGCCGTCACTGAAGCTTTCTTT	CASSWGQGAVTEAFF
TRBV11-2	TRBJ2-5	NA	TRBD2	TGTGCCAGCAGCCTACTAATCGACGGGGGGGCGGAAGAGACCCAGTACTTC	CASSLLIDGGAEETQYF
TRBV30	TRBJ2-3	NA	NA	TGTGCCTGGAGTGTAATAACAGGAGATACGCAGTATTTT	CAWSVITGDTQYF
TRBV16	TRBJ2-7	few	TRBD1	TGTGCCAGCAGCCCCGGGACAGACTACGAGCAGTACTTC	CASSPGTDYEQYF
TRBV28	TRBJ1-4	few	NA	TGTGCCAGCAGCCAAGCAGGGTACCAAAATCCGAAACTGTTTTTT	CASSQAGYQNPKLFF
TRBV5-4	TRBJ1-1	NA	TRBD1	TGTGCCAGCAGCTTCGACAGGGGGACTGAAGCTTTCTTT	CASSFDRGTEAFF
TRBV5-6	TRBJ2-7	few	NA	TGTGCCAGCAGCTTAAGCATGTACGAGCAGTACTTC	CASSLSMYEQYF
TRBV10-3	TRBJ2-1	NA	TRBD2	TGTGCCATCAGCCTCCACTCGCCTAGCGGGAGCTCCTACAATGAGCAGTTCTTC	CAISLHSPSGSSYNEQFF
TRBV4-3	TRBJ2-7	NA	TRBD2	TGCGCCAGCAGCCAAGGGGTAGCGGGGGGCTCCAGCTCCTACGAGCAGTACTTC	CASSQGVAGGSSSYEQYF
TRBV5-1	TRBJ2-1	NA	NA	TGCGCCAGCAGCGCAGGACTACTCTACAATGAGCAGTTCTTC	CASSAGLLYNEQFF
TRBV5-1	TRBJ2-1	NA	NA	TGCGCCAGCAGCCCCGGTGCACCGTTCTACAATGAGCAGTTCTTC	CASSPGAPFYNEQFF
TRBV6-5	TRBJ2-7	few	TRBD1	TGTGCCAGCAGTTACTCCGGACAGGGGACCTACGAGCAGTACTTC	CASSYSGQGTYEQYF
TRBV9	TRBJ2-7	NA	NA	TGTGCCAGCAGCGTAGGAATAGCGGAACCCCCAGACGAGCAGTACTTC	CASSVGIAEPPDEQYF
TRBV20-1	TRBJ1-2	few	NA	TGCAGTGCTAGATCATATGGCTACACCTTC	CSARSYGYTF
TRBV7-2	TRBJ2-5	NA	TRBD2	TGTGCCAGCAGCTCTTTGGACGGGAGGGAGACCCAGTACTTC	CASSSLDGRETQYF
TRBV14	TRBJ2-7	once	NA	TGTGCCAGCAGCATCGGGGGACCCTACGAGCAGTACTTC	CASSIGGPYEQYF